This paragraph reports one TCR beta chain. CDR1 and CDR2 (germline): WSHSY, SAAADI. This CDR3 region has 15 residues. Trimming removed 6 bases at V and 4 bases at J, with 15 bases between. This sample was taken from a study of cytomegalovirus exposure and HLA in healthy donors. The overall study: For the approximately 390 genotyped donors, approximately 83% fell within the Caucasian-associated ancestry cluster.

Use of 60 Vbeta and 13 Jbeta primers characterized the PCR. Per the authors' pipeline: A later analysis counted tens of millions of unique TCR beta chains, 9.5 million to 13 million shared. The assay was immunoSEQ multiplex PCR, and TCRdb's table has in-frame clones only and misses some. Clonal size and the V and J genes are those of that table, whereas D and trimming came from the DNA. The data show about 150,000 clones, about 84% seen once. Sampled while nominally healthy, donors likely had unrecorded immune exposures. The clonotype comes from a woman in her 40s in good health and CMV-seropositive. The V gene is TRBV10-2, the J gene TRBJ2-2, with a possible D match to TRBD2 (5 bases). Sequencing used PBMCs. CDR3 protein: CASSPSGGSTGELFF. The CDR3 region has the DNA TGCGCCAGCAGCCCCTCGGGCGGGTCCACCGGGGAGCTGTTTTTT.